This T cell receptor beta chain was captured in a study of T-cell reconstitution after alpha-beta-depleted transplantation in children. Study outcomes and limitations: Surviving recipient T cells and thymic progenitors underlay high day-60 TCRbeta diversity in some patients.

A word on this clonotype: The antigen is not known.

Unique molecular identifiers were used to barcode this TCRbeta library. Via MiXCR, TCRdb re-called the PCR reads, giving one row per CDR3 protein. This sample carries just under 150,000 distinct CDR3 sequences, 8.5% to 10% of them seen once, and the ten largest clones take 15% to 20%. The sample consisted of PBMCs, mostly from graft donor cells, taken 180 days after TCRalphabeta/CD19-depleted stem cell transplant. The TCR comes from a female patient under 10 years old who had a stem cell transplant for congenital amegakaryocytic thrombocytopenia, so the T cells may come from the graft donor.

CDR3 region: CASSHAKTGNEQFF. The CDR3 DNA is TGTGCCAGCAGCCACGCTAAAACGGGCAATGAGCAGTTCTTC. The J gene is TRBJ2-1, the V gene TRBV14; no reliable D call. This CDR3 is 14 amino acids long. Trimming took off 3 bases at V and 6 bases at J, with 12 bases between the two ends. Germline-derived CDR1 and CDR2 are SGHDN and FVKESK.